This TCR beta chain comes out of a study of T cell repertoires in cytomegalovirus infection (dated by TCRdb to about 2019). With respect to the entire study: Donor HLA type was relevant to the analysis, because carriage of CMV infection together with the matching HLA type was indicated by public TCR beta signatures. What the study reported, not specific to this receptor: The ex vivo response was dominated by HLA-C-restricted CMV-specific TCR beta clonotypes, and the single most frequent clonotype in two of eight donors was supplied by these HLA-C-restricted clonotypes. Cumulative frequency of public TCR beta family members discriminated carriers of CMV infection plus the relevant HLA type in this cohort and an independent roughly 320-donor cohort.

From cysteine to phenylalanine, the CDR3 is 14 amino acids long. Just the 42-base CDR3 DNA is kept, in frame starting at base 1. The CDR1 and CDR2 encoded by the germline V gene are SGHTA and FQGTGA. The junction carries 12 bases between V and J, which are trimmed by 2 bases and 7 bases respectively. Sequencing relied on an Illumina HiSeq 1500. The public sequencing data were trimmed at Q25 with fastp and processed into clonotypes with MiXCR by TCRdb, which kept only in-frame beta chains. Each record represents a unique CDR3 protein, reported with the most common genes and DNA among its rows. The sample data list about 260,000 distinct CDR3 sequences, and around 9% of these were observed just once. About 16% of the sample comes from the top ten. This clonotype was observed at least ten times. What this receptor recognizes is not known. Within one base of it there is no much larger clone, and no base qualities were kept.

The source of this sequence is a human donor in good health (CMV status not recorded). Some clones in this sample may be carry-over from other donors' samples. Specimen: PBMCs. Here the chain combines TRBV7-3 and TRBJ2-4, and perhaps TRBD1 as D gene, on 5 matching bases. CDR3 protein: CASSLDQGSNIQYF. Here is the DNA: TGTGCCAGCAGCTTAGACCAGGGATCGAACATTCAGTACTTC.